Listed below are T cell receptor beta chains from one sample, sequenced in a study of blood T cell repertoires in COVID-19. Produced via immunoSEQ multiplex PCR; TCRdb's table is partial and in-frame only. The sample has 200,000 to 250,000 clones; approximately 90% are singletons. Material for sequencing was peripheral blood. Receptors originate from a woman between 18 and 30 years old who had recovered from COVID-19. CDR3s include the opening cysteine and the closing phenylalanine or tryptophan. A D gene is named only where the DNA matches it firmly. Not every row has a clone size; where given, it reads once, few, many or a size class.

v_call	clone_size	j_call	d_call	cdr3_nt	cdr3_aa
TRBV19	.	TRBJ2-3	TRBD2	TGTGCCAGTACTCGACTAGCGGCCGGCACAGATACGCAGTATTTT	CASTRLAAGTDTQYF
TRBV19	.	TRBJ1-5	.	TGTGCCAGTCAACGGGACTCCCTCCAGCCCCAGCATTTT	CASQRDSLQPQHF
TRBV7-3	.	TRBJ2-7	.	TGTGCCAGCAGCTTACAGCCGGGAGCTAACGCGCAGTACTTC	CASSLQPGANAQYF
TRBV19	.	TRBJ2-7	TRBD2	TGTGCCAGTAGCATGAGCCCGACTAGCGTGAGCGAGCAGTACTTC	CASSMSPTSVSEQYF
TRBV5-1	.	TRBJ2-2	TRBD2	TGCGCCAGCAGCTTGGTCGCCCGGCCCCTTGGACTAGCGGGAGACTGGACCGGGGAGCTGTTTTTT	CASSLVARPLGLAGDWTGELFF
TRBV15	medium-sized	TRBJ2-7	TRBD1	TGTGCCACCAGCAGAGGACAGGGGTATTACGAGCAGTACTTC	CATSRGQGYYEQYF
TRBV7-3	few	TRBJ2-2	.	TGTGCCAGCAGCCCCCTGAACACCGGGGAGCTGTTTTTT	CASSPLNTGELFF
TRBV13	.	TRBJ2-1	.	TGTGCCAGCAGCCCCCTAGGAAATGAGCAGTTCTTC	CASSPLGNEQFF
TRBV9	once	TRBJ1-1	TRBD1	TGTGCCAGCAGCCCGAGACAGGGGAACACTGAAGCTTTCTTT	CASSPRQGNTEAFF
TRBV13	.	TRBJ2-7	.	TGTGCCAGCAGCTTAGGTCGGGGAACATACGAGCAGTACTTC	CASSLGRGTYEQYF
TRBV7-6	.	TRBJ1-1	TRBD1	TGTGCCAGCAGCCCCGGACAGGAGAACACTGAAGCTTTCTTT	CASSPGQENTEAFF
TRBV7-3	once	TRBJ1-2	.	TGTGCCAGCAGCTTAACGGTCCAGGGCCACTATGGCTACACCTTC	CASSLTVQGHYGYTF
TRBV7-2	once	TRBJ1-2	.	TGTGCCAGCAGCGCTACCGGGACAATTGGTAGCTACACCTTC	CASSATGTIGSYTF
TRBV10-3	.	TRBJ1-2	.	TGTGCCATCAATGTAGGGCGAGGGGGCTACACCTTC	CAINVGRGGYTF
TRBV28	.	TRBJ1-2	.	TGTGCCAGCATACATGGTGGTGAGGGTAACTATGGCTACACCTTC	CASIHGGEGNYGYTF
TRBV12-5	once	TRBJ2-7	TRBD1	TGTGCTAGTGGTTTGATGGCAGGGGGCTACGAGCAGTACTTC	CASGLMAGGYEQYF
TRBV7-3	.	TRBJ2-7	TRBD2	TGTGCCAGCAGCTCCCTCCCCCCTGGGACTAGCGGGTCTCCCTCCCACTACGAGCAGTACTTC	CASSSLPPGTSGSPSHYEQYF
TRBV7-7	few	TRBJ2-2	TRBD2	TGTGCCAGCAGCTCTATAGCGGGGAACACCGGGGAGCTGTTTTTT	CASSSIAGNTGELFF